One T cell receptor (beta chain) is described in this entry. This clone is a singleton in its sample. The specificity of this receptor is unknown. Base-call qualities are not available, and no considerably larger clone is one nucleotide away. The data derive from a study of cytomegalovirus exposure and HLA in healthy donors (dated by TCRdb to about 2017). Study-wide context: According to an earlier analysis of 587 of the donors, 200 million or so T cells yielded 117 million unique TCR beta sequences and around 280 Gb of sequence data. In a later genetic analysis, genome-wide SNP genotypes for about three fifths of the roughly 670 donors were used, and that subset was treated as a discovery cohort. Across some 400 genotyped donors of the cohort, an average of roughly 230,000 unique TCR beta nucleotide sequences per donor were sequenced, and roughly a sixth of those sequences were non-productive. Donor age, sex, ethnicity and CMV serostatus were compiled alongside the repertoire data. Along with the approximately 700-subject first cohort, a separate validation cohort of around 120 different subjects was used. Rather than using new phenotypic data, the later analysis identified candidate immune exposures from TCR beta sequences and from how often those sequences occurred across donors. To study patterns of TCR occurrence, a later analysis re-analyzed previously published TCR beta repertoires from hundreds of donors and added high-resolution HLA genotyping. All discovery cohort repertoires had been generated on a single sequencing platform. A handful of DR-DQ haplotypes were handled as single units for association and clustering because linkage in the cohort was strong. Both class I and class II loci were covered by HLA typing, at four-digit resolution. The study aimed to test whether signatures of past pathogen exposure could be identified by cataloging public T cell receptors. An earlier analysis of some 500 of the donors used high-throughput TCR beta sequencing to judge whether each TCR beta V gene segment behaved as functional or pseudogenic. About 300 gigabases of sequencing data and roughly 90 million unique TCR sequences were included in an early release covering about 700 HLA-typed donors. The study profiled the T cell repertoires of under 850 subjects by immunosequencing and related them to cytomegalovirus serostatus. Among the roughly 400 genotyped donors, 75% to 90% belonged to the genetic ancestry cluster associated with self-reported Caucasian donors. To predict cytomegalovirus infection status, the study combined high-throughput TCR immunosequencing, statistical association of individual TCRs with disease status, and machine learning. The number of donors typed differed by locus, with roughly 629-640 for A, B, C, DRB1 and DQB1, roughly 550 for DQA1, 600 to 610 for DPA1, and approximately 470 for DPB1.

The cohort comprised 710 or so healthy bone marrow donors. At the time of sampling, every cohort member was nominally healthy, though immune exposures that went unrecorded were likely present. The donor was CMV seronegative and belonged to the group of around 350 seronegative cohort members. Every donor gave a peripheral blood sample, and the peripheral blood mononuclear cells from that sample were used for TCR beta sequencing. Genomic DNA was extracted from the blood cell samples with the Qiagen DNeasy Blood Extraction Kit. Libraries were made using the immunoSEQ multiplex PCR assay. A mixture of 60 forward primers for TCR Vbeta segments and 13 reverse primers for TCR Jbeta segments was used in the multiplex PCR. The CDR3 region of rearranged TCR beta genes was amplified from genomic DNA with a multiplex PCR assay. The Illumina HiSeq System was used to sequence the amplified TCR beta libraries as 87-base-pair reads. As for the authors' bioinformatics: In a later analysis, tens of millions of unique TCR beta chains were counted across the roughly 670 repertoires, and around 10 million of these chains were shared by at least two donors. Raw reads were error-corrected and collapsed into unique sequences with a nearest-neighbor algorithm that merged closely related sequences to remove PCR and sequencing errors. Alignment of CDR3 sequences to IMGT reference sequences was used to assign V, D and J gene segments. Each retained sequence needed at least a six-nucleotide match to both a V gene segment and a J gene segment. A rearrangement was called productive if the CDR3 had no stop codons and remained in frame with V and J, and every other rearrangement was called non-productive. Following IMGT convention, CDR3 was defined as the stretch from the second conserved V-encoded cysteine to the conserved J-encoded phenylalanine. In an earlier analysis of 550 to 650 of the donors, sequences lacking an unambiguous match to a single V gene segment were excluded. An earlier analysis of 500 to 600 of the donors classified V segments as functional when productive rearrangements were above 56.7% and as segregating when the standard deviation between donors was above 5%. A statistical classification framework was developed to diagnose cytomegalovirus status using the catalog of TCR beta chain sequences. In a later analysis, V and J genes were assigned by comparing TCR nucleotide sequences against IMGT/GENE-DB human TR gene sequences. A later analysis assigned CDR3 sequences and most-parsimonious VDJ recombination scenarios with the TCRdist pipeline. In a later analysis, each TCR beta chain was defined by its CDR3 amino acid sequence together with its V-gene family, and reads without a unique V-gene family were excluded. In a later analysis, 450 to 600 highly shared, low-generation-probability nucleotide sequences were removed to address suspected cross-contamination and a sequencing artifact. In a later analysis, a clonal expansion index was calculated for each public chain from normalized within-repertoire ranks of inferred template counts. Generation probabilities in a later analysis came from a VDJ recombination model fitted to out-of-frame rearrangements, and those results were checked against IGoR. In a later analysis, TCR-TCR, TCR-HLA and TCR-CMV co-occurrence was scored with hypergeometric tests, and a repertoire-size bias correction was applied to TCR pairs. A later analysis estimated false discovery rates by permuting HLA or CMV assignments 20 times. A later analysis grouped co-occurring TCRs with DBSCAN, adding TCRdist sequence similarity when clustering within HLA-allele-positive subsets. Repertoires with fewer than 30,000 or more than 120,000 public chains, plus five repertoires with anomalous nucleotide sharing, were excluded from co-occurrence clustering. The table comes from immuneACCESS by way of TCRdb, which keeps in-frame sequences with V and J called. Part of the clones is missing from these tables; in studies checked, under half for an unresolved V gene and the rest for unknown reasons. The V and J calls and clone size were taken over from that table, and D and trimming were inferred from the DNA. This sample lists 210,000 or so clones; roughly 83% were detected once. The ten largest make up roughly 1.3% of the sample.

The cysteine opens and the phenylalanine closes a CDR3 of 15 amino acids. Left in the record is the CDR3 DNA by itself, 45 bases read in frame from the first base. V is clipped by 5 bases and J by 2 bases, and the sequence between their germline boundaries is 16 bases long. The germline V gene provides CDR1 SGHTA and CDR2 FQGNSA. Broad study findings and their caveats: Three of the identified cytomegalovirus-associated TCR beta chains were confirmed in vitro to be specific for cytomegalovirus antigens. Because HLA typing was unavailable for some donors at each locus, only the typed subset was used in association tests. About 17 rarely observed V segments, including chromosome 9 orphons, were excluded from the earlier analysis of a few hundred of the donors because counts were too low. In a later genetic analysis, a missense DCLRE1C variant was associated with V-gene and J-gene trimming of TCR beta chains, and the association was replicated in an independent cohort. Some IMGT-functional V segments, including TRBV6-2 and TRBV6-3, could not be distinguished by the 87-base-pair reads and were therefore excluded. In an earlier analysis of fewer than 750 of the donors, most TCR beta V segments were observed in productive rearrangements about 90% or about 30% of the time, broadly matching IMGT annotations. In this cohort, only TCR beta chains were sequenced, and detectable features were limited by the absence of alpha or paired-chain data. Correlated functional status among segregating V segments might be attributable to linkage disequilibrium, but an unknown experimental factor could not be ruled out. A later analysis found that TCR association rates varied across HLA loci, with DRB1 alleles showing the most associated TCRs and HLA-C alleles the fewest. In a later analysis, HLA-associated TCR beta chains showed more clonal expansion and lower generation probabilities than non-associated chains that were equally common. In a later analysis, most CMV-associated TCR beta chains were found to appear HLA-restricted, with HLA associations seemingly driven largely by CMV exposure. The classifier was reported to diagnose cytomegalovirus status with high specificity and sensitivity in both the original and validation cohorts. The only immune exposure information available for the cohort was CMV serostatus. According to the authors, the approach could potentially be generalized to other disease states and immunological phenotypes. Most TCR sequences were seen in very few donors, while some public TCRs were found in many individuals. A further reported finding was that TCR beta sequences accurately predicted the HLA-A and HLA-B alleles for most subjects in the first cohort. A cluster of highly shared sequence variants was judged likely to represent a technical artifact of the sequencing pipeline. A later analysis associated 15,000 or so TCR beta sequences with specific HLA alleles at a false discovery rate of 0.05. Compared with the 666-donor mean, donors in an Asian-associated ancestry cluster had fewer N-insertions in productive TCRs, according to a later genetic analysis. The presence/absence analyses assumed that sequencing depth was roughly uniform across donors, and that assumption may not be true. The study gave a list of about 150 TCR beta chains associated with cytomegalovirus. A later analysis reported that several top co-occurrence clusters appeared linked to parvovirus B19, influenza, CMV and Epstein-Barr virus. When HLA alleles, especially DR and DQ, strongly co-occurred, TCR associations were difficult to assign to individual alleles.

This TCR derives from a girl aged 5 to 17 in good health and CMV-seronegative. The sample taken for sequencing was PBMCs. The sequence is built from TRBV7-2 and TRBJ2-7, with TRBD2 perhaps the D gene, on 5 matching bases. The CDR3 protein is CASSLTRTEAYEQYF. The DNA reads TGTGCCAGCAGCCTAACTAGGACGGAAGCCTACGAGCAGTACTTC.